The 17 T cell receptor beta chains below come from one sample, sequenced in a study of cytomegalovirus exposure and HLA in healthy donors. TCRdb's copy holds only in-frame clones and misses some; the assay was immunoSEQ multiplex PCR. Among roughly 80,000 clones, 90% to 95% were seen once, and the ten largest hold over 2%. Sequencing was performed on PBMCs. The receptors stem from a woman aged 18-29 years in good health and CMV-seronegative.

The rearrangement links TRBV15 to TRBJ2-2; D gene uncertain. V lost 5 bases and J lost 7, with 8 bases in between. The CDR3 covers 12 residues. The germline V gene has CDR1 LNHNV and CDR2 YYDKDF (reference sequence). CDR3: CATSLEGGELFF. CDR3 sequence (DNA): TGTGCCACCAGCCTAGAAGGCGGGGAGCTGTTTTTT.

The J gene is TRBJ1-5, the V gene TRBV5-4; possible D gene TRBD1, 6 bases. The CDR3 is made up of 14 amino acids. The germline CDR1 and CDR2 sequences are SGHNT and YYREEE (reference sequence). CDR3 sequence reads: CAYSDPGGNQPQHF. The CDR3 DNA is TGTGCTTACAGTGACCCAGGGGGCAATCAGCCCCAGCATTTT.

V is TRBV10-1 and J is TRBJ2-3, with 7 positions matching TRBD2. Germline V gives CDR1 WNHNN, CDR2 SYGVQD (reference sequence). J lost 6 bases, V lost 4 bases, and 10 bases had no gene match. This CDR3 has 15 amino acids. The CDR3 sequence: CASSVRTAGEDTQYF. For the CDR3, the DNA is TGCGCCAGCAGTGTAAGGACGGCGGGGGAGGATACGCAGTATTTT.

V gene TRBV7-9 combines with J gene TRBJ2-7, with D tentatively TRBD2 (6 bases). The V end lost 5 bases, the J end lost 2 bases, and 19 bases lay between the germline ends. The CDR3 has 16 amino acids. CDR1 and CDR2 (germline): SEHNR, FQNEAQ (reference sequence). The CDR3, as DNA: TGTGCCAGCAGCCCGTACTCGGGGGAGTTAACCTACGAGCAGTACTTC. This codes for CASSPYSGELTYEQYF. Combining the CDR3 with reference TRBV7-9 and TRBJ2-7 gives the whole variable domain DTGVSQNPRHKITKRGQNVTFRCDPISEHNRLYWYRQTLGQGPEFLTYFQNEAQLEKSRLLSDRFSAERPKGSFSTLEIQRTEQGDSAMYLCASSPYSGELTYEQYFGPGTRLTVT.

CDR3 bases: TGTGCCACCAGCAGATCCACCCGGGGGGGCGAGCAGTACTTC. Residues: CATSRSTRGGEQYF. The rearrangement joins TRBV15 to TRBJ2-7, with 8 bases aligning to TRBD2. J gave up 6 bases and V 2 bases, and 6 bases lay outside the gene matches. Germline assignment: CDR1 LNHNV and CDR2 YYDKDF (reference sequence). The CDR3 contains 14 residues.

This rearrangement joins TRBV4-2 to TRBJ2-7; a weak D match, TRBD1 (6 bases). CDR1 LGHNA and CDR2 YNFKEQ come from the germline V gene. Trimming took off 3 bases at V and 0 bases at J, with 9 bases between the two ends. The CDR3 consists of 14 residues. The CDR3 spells CASSQDSYSYEQYF. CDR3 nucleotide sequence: TGTGCCAGCAGCCAGGACAGCTACTCCTACGAGCAGTACTTC.

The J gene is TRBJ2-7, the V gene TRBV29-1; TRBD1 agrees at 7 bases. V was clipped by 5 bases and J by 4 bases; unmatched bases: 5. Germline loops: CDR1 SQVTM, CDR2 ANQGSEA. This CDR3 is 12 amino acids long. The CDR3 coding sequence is TGCAGCGTTCGACAGGGCGGGTACGAGCAGTACTTC. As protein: CSVRQGGYEQYF.

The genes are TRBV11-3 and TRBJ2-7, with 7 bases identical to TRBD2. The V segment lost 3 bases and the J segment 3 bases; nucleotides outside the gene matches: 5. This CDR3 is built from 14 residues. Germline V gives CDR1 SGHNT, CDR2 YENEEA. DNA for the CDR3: TGTGCCAGCAGCTTTCTGGGCGGGAGCTACGAGCAGTACTTC. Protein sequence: CASSFLGGSYEQYF.

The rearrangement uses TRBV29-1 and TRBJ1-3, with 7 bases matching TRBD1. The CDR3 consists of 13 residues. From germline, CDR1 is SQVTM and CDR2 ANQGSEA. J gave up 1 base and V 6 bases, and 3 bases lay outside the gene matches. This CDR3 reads CSVLTGSGNTIYF. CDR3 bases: TGCAGCGTGTTGACAGGGTCTGGAAACACCATATATTTT.

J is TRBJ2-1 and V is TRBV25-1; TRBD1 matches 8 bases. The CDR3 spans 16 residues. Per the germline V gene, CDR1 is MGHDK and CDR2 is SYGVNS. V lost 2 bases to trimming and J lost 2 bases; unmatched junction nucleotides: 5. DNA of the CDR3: TGTGCCAGCAGTGAAAACGAACAGGGGGCCTACAATGAGCAGTTCTTC. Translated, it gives CASSENEQGAYNEQFF.

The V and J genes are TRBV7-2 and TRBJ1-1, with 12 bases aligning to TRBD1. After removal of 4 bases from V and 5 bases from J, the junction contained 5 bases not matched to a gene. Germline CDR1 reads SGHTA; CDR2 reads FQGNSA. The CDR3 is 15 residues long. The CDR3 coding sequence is TGTGCCAGCAGCTCCGGGACAGGGGGCTGGACTGAAGCTTTCTTT. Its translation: CASSSGTGGWTEAFF.

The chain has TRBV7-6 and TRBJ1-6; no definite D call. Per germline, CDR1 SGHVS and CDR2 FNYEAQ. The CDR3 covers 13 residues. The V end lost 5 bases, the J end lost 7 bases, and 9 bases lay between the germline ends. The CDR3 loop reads CASSVDTNSPLHF. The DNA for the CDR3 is TGTGCCAGCAGCGTAGACACAAATTCACCCCTCCACTTT.

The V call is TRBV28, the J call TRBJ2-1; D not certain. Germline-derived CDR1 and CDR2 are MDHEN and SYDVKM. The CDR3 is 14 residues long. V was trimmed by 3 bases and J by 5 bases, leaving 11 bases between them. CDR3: CASSFVSLNNEQFF. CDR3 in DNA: TGTGCCAGCAGTTTCGTGAGCTTAAACAATGAGCAGTTCTTC.

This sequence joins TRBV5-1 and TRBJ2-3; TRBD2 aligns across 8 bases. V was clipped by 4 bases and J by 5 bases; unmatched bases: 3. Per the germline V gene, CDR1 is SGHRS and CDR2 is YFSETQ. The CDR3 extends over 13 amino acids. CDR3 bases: TGCGCCAGCAGCCCGGGGGGGGAAGATACGCAGTATTTT. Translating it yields CASSPGGEDTQYF.

CDR3 nucleotide sequence: TGCGCCAGCAGCTACCAGGAGGGGGCCTTCTACGAGCAGTACTTC. Its protein product is CASSYQEGAFYEQYF. This chain links TRBV5-1 with TRBJ2-7; possible D gene TRBD1, 7 bases. Looked up from germline, CDR1 is SGHRS and CDR2 is YFSETQ. Between the trimmed V and J ends, which lost 3 bases and 3 bases, there was a span of 16 bases. The CDR3 is 15 residues long.

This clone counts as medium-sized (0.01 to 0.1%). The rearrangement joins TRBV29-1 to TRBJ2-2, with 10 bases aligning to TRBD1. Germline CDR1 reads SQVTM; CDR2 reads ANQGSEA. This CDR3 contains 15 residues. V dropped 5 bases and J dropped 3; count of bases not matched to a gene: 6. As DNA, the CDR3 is TGCAGCGTTAAATCCGGGACAGGGGACACCGGGGAGCTGTTTTTT. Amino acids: CSVKSGTGDTGELFF.

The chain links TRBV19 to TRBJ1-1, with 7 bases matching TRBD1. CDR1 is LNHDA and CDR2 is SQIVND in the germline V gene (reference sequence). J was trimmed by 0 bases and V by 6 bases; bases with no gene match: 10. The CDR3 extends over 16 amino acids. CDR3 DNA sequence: TGTGCCAGTAGCTCGACATTGGGACAGATGAACACTGAAGCTTTCTTT. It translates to CASSSTLGQMNTEAFF.